The clone carrying this T cell receptor (beta chain) occurred once. The data belong to a study of T cell responses to AZD1222 COVID-19 vaccine. V lost 3 bases, J lost 7 bases, and 6 bases stayed unmatched. CDR1 and CDR2 from the germline V gene are SGHTA and FQGNSA. This CDR3 has 14 residues. Assay used: immunoSEQ multiplex PCR; TCRdb lists only in-frame clones, some missing. Of approximately 150,000 clones listed, 92% are singletons. This TCR came from an adult who received the AZD1222 COVID-19 vaccine. The chain employs TRBV7-2 and TRBJ2-7; 10 nucleotides align to TRBD1. The specimen was peripheral blood, collected 28 days after the second AZD1222 dose. The CDR3 loop reads CASSFRTGGGEQYF. The CDR3 bases are TGTGCCAGCAGCTTTAGGACAGGGGGAGGGGAGCAGTACTTC. Full variable domain (rest looked up from reference TRBV7-2 and TRBJ2-7): GAGVSQSPSNKVTEKGKDVELRCDPISGHTALYWYRQSLGQGLEFLIYFQGNSAPDKSGLPSDRFSAERTGGSVSTLTIQRTQQEDSAVYLCASSFRTGGGEQYFGPGTRLTVT.